The 30 T cell receptor beta chains below come from one sample, sequenced in a study of CD8+CD57+ T cells in acquired aplastic anemia. TCR beta VDJ and CDR3 profiling used genomic DNA as template. TCRdb re-analysed the reads in MiXCR, keeping a single row per CDR3 protein. The profile covers a few hundred thousand distinct CDR3 sequences, with over 40% appearing a single time and roughly 21% taken by the ten largest. It was patients with CD8+CD57+ cell expansion by flow cytometry who were chosen for sequencing. Sequenced input: sorted CD4+, CD8+, or CD8+CD57+ T cells (not recorded which) from PBMCs. All receptors derive from a human donor with aplastic anemia.

This clonotype was seen a handful of times. This chain uses TRBV29-1 with TRBJ1-2, with D possibly TRBD1 on 5 matching bases. There are 12 residues in the CDR3. The germline gives CDR1 SQVTM, CDR2 ANQGSEA. Between the trimmed V and J ends, which lost 6 bases and 7 bases, there was a span of 15 bases. Written as DNA, the CDR3 is TGCAGCGTCCTCGGAGGGGCGGTTGGCTACACCTTC. Residues: CSVLGGAVGYTF.

The chain couples TRBV19 to TRBJ2-2, with 8 bases fitting TRBD1. V lost 6 bases, J lost 3 bases, and 6 bases stayed unmatched. This CDR3 is built from 15 residues. CDR1 and CDR2 (germline): LNHDA, SQIVND (reference sequence). This CDR3 reads CASSYRGIDTGELFF. Written as DNA, the CDR3 is TGTGCCAGTAGCTACAGGGGGATTGACACCGGGGAGCTGTTTTTT.

This clonotype was counted only a few times. This chain uses TRBV2 with TRBJ2-1; D remains unclear. This CDR3 is built from 14 residues. Deletions cut 7 bases from V and 7 bases from J, with 17 bases between. Germline values: CDR1 SNHLY, CDR2 FYNNEI. In DNA, the CDR3 is TGTGCCAGCAAGTCGGCCCTCACGGATAATGAGCAGTTCTTC. Protein product: CASKSALTDNEQFF.

This clonotype was observed a single time. In DNA form, the CDR3 reads TGTGCCAGCAGCGTACAGGCCGGTCGCTATGGCTACACCTTC. This codes for CASSVQAGRYGYTF. The chain employs TRBV9 and TRBJ1-2, with D unresolved. The CDR3 contains 14 residues. Germline V gene data show CDR1 as SGDLS and CDR2 as YYNGEE. Trimming removed 1 base from V and 4 bases from J, with 11 bases in between.

As regards this clonotype: This may be a read error: a much more frequent sequence differs by one nucleotide. This sequence joins TRBV7-2 and TRBJ2-1, with D perhaps TRBD2 (6 bases). CDR1 and CDR2 (germline): SGHTA, FQGNSA. Trimming removed 5 bases from V and 5 bases from J, with 16 bases in between. The CDR3 runs to 15 residues. The CDR3: CASSKLALRDNEQFF. CDR3 bases: TGTGCCAGCAGCAAACTAGCTCTTCGGGACAATGAGCAGTTCTTC.

The chain has TRBV12-3 or TRBV12-4 and TRBJ2-7; D uncertain. The length of the CDR3 is 12 residues. Trimming took off 3 bases at V and 5 bases at J, with 8 bases between the two ends. The CDR3 loop reads CASSFVRHEQYF. In DNA, the CDR3 is TGTGCCAGCAGTTTCGTACGCCACGAGCAGTACTTC.

This clonotype was observed once. V is TRBV7-2 and J is TRBJ2-3; D gene uncertain. The V end lost 2 bases, the J end lost 4 bases, and 10 bases lay between the germline ends. The germline gives CDR1 SGHTA, CDR2 FQGNSA. This CDR3 has 14 residues. In nucleotides, the CDR3 is TGTGCCAGCAGCTTACAGCCGGCGGCAGATACGCAGTATTTT. It is translated as CASSLQPAADTQYF.

There are many counts of this clonotype. The chain employs TRBV5-1 and TRBJ2-7, with TRBD1 matching over 8 bases. Germline CDR1 is SGHRS and CDR2 is YFSETQ. There are 14 residues in the CDR3. With 4 bases clipped from V and 4 bases from J, the junction kept 7 bases outside the gene matches. CDR3 DNA sequence: TGCGCCAGCAGCCCTGACAGGGGACATTACGAGCAGTACTTC. Amino acids: CASSPDRGHYEQYF.

This clonotype was detected ten times or more. This chain links TRBV2 with TRBJ2-2; tentatively, D is TRBD1 or TRBD2 (5 bases each). CDR3 size: 16 residues. CDR1 is SNHLY, CDR2 FYNNEI, per germline. The V and J ends lost 6 bases and 0 bases respectively, with 14 bases between them. CDR3: CASSRDHPTNTGELFF. For the CDR3, the DNA is TGTGCCAGCAGCCGGGACCACCCAACGAACACCGGGGAGCTGTTTTTT.

This sequence joins TRBV7-2 and TRBJ2-1; D perhaps matches TRBD1 (7 bases). The end of the DNA fits TRBJ2-5 better, so the J call may be wrong. The germline V gene encodes CDR1 SGHTA and CDR2 FQGNSA. CDR3 length: 17 residues. CDR3 DNA: TGTGCCAGCAGCTTGGATCCGGGACAGCGGGACCAAGAGACCCAGTACTTC. This translates into CASSLDPGQRDQETQYF.

The chain combines TRBV11-2 with TRBJ1-1, with a tentative D call TRBD1 (6 bases). Germline CDR1 SGHAT, CDR2 FQNNGV. The CDR3 sequence is 19 residues long. The V gene lost 5 bases and the J gene lost 9 bases, with 34 bases spanning the gap. The CDR3 nucleotides are TGTGCCAGCAGCACCCCATGGGGACCGACCACAGGGAGGGGAACTCAAGCTTTCTTT. Its protein product is CASSTPWGPTTGRGTQAFF.

The V and J genes are TRBV9 and TRBJ1-3, with TRBD1 matching over 9 bases. The junction had 5 bases not matched to a gene; V was cut back by 0 bases and J by 7 bases. This CDR3 region has 15 residues. Germline-derived CDR1 and CDR2 are SGDLS and YYNGEE. The CDR3 spells CASSVGQGGKNTIYF. The CDR3 nucleotides read TGTGCCAGCAGCGTAGGACAGGGGGGAAAGAACACCATATATTTT. Variable domain in full (rest from reference TRBV9 and TRBJ1-3): DSGVTQTPKHLITATGQRVTLRCSPRSGDLSVYWYQQSLDQGLQFLIQYYNGEERAKGNILERFSAQQFPDLHSELNLSSLELGDSALYFCASSVGQGGKNTIYFGEGSWLTVV.

Notes on this clonotype: A clone one base away is much larger, so this may be a read error. The rearrangement links TRBV19 to TRBJ2-4; D perhaps matches TRBD2 (5 bases). The CDR3 runs to 14 residues. Between the trimmed V and J ends, which lost 3 bases and 5 bases, there was a span of 11 bases. CDR1 is LNHDA, CDR2 SQIVND, per germline (reference sequence). This chain's CDR3 is CASSMAGGQNIQYF. For the CDR3, the DNA is TGTGCCAGTAGTATGGCAGGAGGCCAAAACATTCAGTACTTC.

This clonotype occurred many times. In nucleotides, the CDR3 is TGCAGTGCTAGAGCCCCGACCGCAACTAATGAAAAACTGTTTTTT. Its protein is CSARAPTATNEKLFF. The chain links TRBV20-1 to TRBJ1-4; D is uncertain. Trimming removed 1 base at V and 0 bases at J, with 9 bases between. The germline gives CDR1 DFQATT, CDR2 SNEGSKA (reference sequence). CDR3 size: 15 residues.

This clonotype was seen only a few times. This chain uses TRBV27 with TRBJ1-5; TRBD1 might be the D (5 bases). V lost 3 bases to trimming and J lost 7 bases, with 16 bases between them. Per the germline V gene, CDR1 is MNHEY and CDR2 is SMNVEV (reference sequence). The CDR3 contains 15 residues. CDR3 sequence (DNA): TGTGCCAGCAGTTTCCTGGGGCAAGATGTGCAGCCCCAGCATTTT. It yields the protein CASSFLGQDVQPQHF.

The chain carries TRBV2 and TRBJ1-5; D ambiguous. The CDR3 length is 12 residues. Trimming removed 2 bases from V and 11 bases from J, with 10 bases in between. Germline CDR1 is SNHLY and CDR2 is FYNNEI. CDR3 sequence: CASSEQEETQHF. In DNA form, the CDR3 reads TGTGCCAGCAGTGAACAGGAAGAGACCCAGCATTTT.

This sequence joins TRBV5-8 and TRBJ2-1; unclear D gene. The CDR3 totals 14 residues. The germline CDR1 and CDR2 sequences are SGHTS and YDEGEE. V lost 2 bases and J 2 bases, leaving 8 bases between the germline ends. The CDR3 protein is CASSFRGTYNEQFF. DNA of the CDR3: TGTGCCAGCAGCTTTCGTGGGACCTACAATGAGCAGTTCTTC.

The J gene is TRBJ1-5, the V gene TRBV5-1, with 8 bases identical to TRBD1. Germline V CDR1 and CDR2: SGHRS, YFSETQ. This CDR3 has 16 amino acids. V shed 4 bases and J 11 bases; nucleotides not matched to a gene: 17. CDR3 bases: TGCGCCAGCAGCCCACGGACAGGGTCGGGGCAAGAGACCCAGCATTTT. This sequence encodes CASSPRTGSGQETQHF. The variable domain in full, with the rest retrieved from reference TRBV5-1 and TRBJ1-5, is KAGVTQTPRYLIKTRGQQVTLSCSPISGHRSVSWYQQTPGQGLQFLFEYFSETQRNKGNFPGRFSGRQFSNSRSEMNVSTLELGDSALYLCASSPRTGSGQETQHFGDGTRLSIL.

A note on this clonotype: Relative to the germline gene, one junction end is altered; a read error may explain this. V usage is TRBV2 and J usage is TRBJ1-5; D is unresolved. Germline loops: CDR1 SNHLY, CDR2 FYNNEI. The CDR3 extends over 11 amino acids. CDR3 sequence reads: CASSVEGPQHF. CDR3 bases: TGTGCTAGCAGTGTGGAAGGGCCCCAGCATTTT.

The chain has TRBV24-1 and TRBJ2-1; possible D gene TRBD1, 6 bases. The length of the CDR3 is 11 residues. The V gene's germline CDR1 is KGHDR and CDR2 SFDVKD. Between the trimmed V and J ends, which lost 12 bases and 6 bases, there was a span of 11 bases. CDR3 sequence (DNA): TGTGCCGACAGAGGGGGCAATGAGCAGTTCTTC. It translates to CADRGGNEQFF.

This clonotype was recorded many times. This chain connects TRBV6-5 to TRBJ1-5; 7 bases are shared with TRBD1. The trim removed 2 bases at V and 7 bases at J, leaving 8 bases unmatched. The CDR3 sequence is 15 residues long. Germline V gene sequence: CDR1 MNHEY, CDR2 SVGAGI. This CDR3 is CASSYDRAEGQPQHF. The CDR3 DNA follows: TGTGCCAGCAGTTACGACAGGGCGGAAGGACAGCCCCAGCATTTT.

The chain couples TRBV12-3 or TRBV12-4 to TRBJ2-1; D gene ambiguous. V was cut by 1 base and J by 10 bases, with 11 bases left in between. The CDR3 is 13 residues long. CDR3 in amino acids: CASSLGLPREQFF. In DNA form, the CDR3 reads TGTGCCAGCAGTTTAGGGCTACCCAGGGAGCAGTTCTTC.

This clonotype was seen repeatedly, ten times or more. V gene TRBV19 combines with J gene TRBJ1-1; D unresolved. Deletions cut 6 bases from V and 0 bases from J, with 8 bases between. The germline V gene encodes CDR1 LNHDA and CDR2 SQIVND (reference sequence). The CDR3 has 13 residues. DNA for the CDR3: TGTGCCAGTAGCACGGACTTGAACACTGAAGCTTTCTTT. It codes for CASSTDLNTEAFF.

This clonotype was detected many times. CDR3 loop: CASSLEQATNTGELFF. The CDR3 region has the DNA TGCGCCAGCAGCTTGGAACAGGCTACGAACACCGGGGAGCTGTTTTTT. The J gene is TRBJ2-2, the V gene TRBV5-1; tentatively, D is TRBD1 (5 bases). V was pared by 0 bases and J by 0 bases, with 9 bases between. The V gene's germline CDR1 is SGHRS and CDR2 YFSETQ. This CDR3 is 16 amino acids long. The full variable domain, with the rest looked up from reference TRBV5-1 and TRBJ2-2, is KAGVTQTPRYLIKTRGQQVTLSCSPISGHRSVSWYQQTPGQGLQFLFEYFSETQRNKGNFPGRFSGRQFSNSRSEMNVSTLELGDSALYLCASSLEQATNTGELFFGEGSRLTVL.

The V gene is TRBV6-1, the J gene TRBJ2-2; 10 positions match TRBD1. Germline V gene lookup returns CDR1 MNHNS and CDR2 SASEGT. CDR3 length: 16 residues. V lost 1 base and J lost 7; bases outside the gene matches: 6. CDR3 in amino acids: CASSEGDRGHSGELFF. Here the CDR3 DNA reads TGTGCCAGCAGTGAAGGGGACAGGGGCCATAGCGGGGAGCTGTTTTTT.

This clonotype was recorded a few times. Being one base from a much bigger clone, this may be a read error. The conserved closing phenylalanine or tryptophan is absent in this CDR3, likely reflecting a read error. The V call is TRBV20-1, the J call TRBJ2-3; D is unclear. The CDR3 covers 15 residues. V was trimmed by 2 bases and J by 1 base, leaving 13 bases between them. The germline V gene has CDR1 DFQATT and CDR2 SNEGSKA (reference sequence). Here the CDR3 DNA reads TGCAGTGCTAGATCTGGAGTAGCCGGCACAGATACGCAGTATTTA. Protein: CSARSGVAGTDTQYL.

The chain carries TRBV9 and TRBJ2-7, with D possibly TRBD2 on 5 matching bases. V gave up 0 bases and J gave up 1 base, with 11 bases separating them. Germline V gene lookup returns CDR1 SGDLS and CDR2 YYNGEE. The CDR3 is 15 residues long. The CDR3 coding sequence is TGTGCCAGCAGCGTAGGAGTGGACTTTTCCTACGAGCAGTACTTC. This translates into CASSVGVDFSYEQYF.

This chain joins TRBV7-8 and TRBJ1-2; a weak D match, TRBD1 (6 bases). This CDR3 has 12 amino acids. Germline values: CDR1 SGHVS, CDR2 FQNEAQ. The ends were cut back, 3 bases at V and 12 bases at J, with 14 bases in the middle. CDR3 amino acids: CASSFGGLGNTF. DNA for the CDR3: TGTGCCAGCAGCTTTGGGGGGCTCGGAAACACCTTC.

The chain combines TRBV2 with TRBJ2-5; D is uncertain. There are 11 residues in the CDR3. Germline V gives CDR1 SNHLY, CDR2 FYNNEI. Trimming removed 3 bases at V and 5 bases at J, with 4 bases between. CDR3 in amino acids: CASSDIETQYF. CDR3 in DNA: TGTGCCAGCAGTGATATTGAGACCCAGTACTTC.

This chain links TRBV11-2 with TRBJ2-7; D is uncertain. This CDR3 comprises 13 residues. CDR1 and CDR2 (germline): SGHAT, FQNNGV. Between the trimmed V and J ends, which lost 2 bases and 4 bases, there was a span of 9 bases. CDR3: CASSLSREYEQYF. The CDR3 DNA sequence: TGTGCCAGCAGCTTATCGAGAGAATACGAGCAGTACTTC. Looking up the rest from reference TRBV11-2 and TRBJ2-7 gives the full variable domain: EAGVAQSPRYKIIEKRQSVAFWCNPISGHATLYWYQQILGQGPKLLIQFQNNGVVDDSQLPKDRFSAERLKGVDSTLKIQPAKLEDSAVYLCASSLSREYEQYFGPGTRLTVT.